The 5 T cell receptor beta chains below all came from one sample that was sequenced in a study of blood T cell repertoires in COVID-19. Only in-frame clones appear in the TCRdb table, and some are missing; sequencing was by immunoSEQ multiplex PCR. The sample lists a few hundred thousand clones; around nine tenths were seen once. Material for sequencing was PBMCs or T cells enriched from blood (not recorded which). The receptors were sampled from a woman in her thirties or forties who had recovered from COVID-19.

The chain uses TRBV2 and TRBJ2-3, with D possibly TRBD2 on 6 matching bases. Germline V gives CDR1 SNHLY, CDR2 FYNNEI. The CDR3 has 14 residues. Between the trimmed V and J ends, which lost 3 bases and 5 bases, there was a span of 12 bases. The CDR3 DNA reads as TGTGCCAGCAGTGAGTGGAGGGTCGGAGATACGCAGTATTTT. Translated: CASSEWRVGDTQYF. The entire variable domain, with the rest obtained from reference TRBV2 and TRBJ2-3, is as follows: EPEVTQTPSHQVTQMGQEVILRCVPISNHLYFYWYRQILGQKVEFLVSFYNNEISEKSEIFDDQFSVERPDGSNFTLKIRSTKLEDSAMYFCASSEWRVGDTQYFGPGTRLTVL.

The CDR3 bases are TGTGCCAGCAGTCCCCTGACAGGGGGACGTGAAAAACTGTTTTTT. It codes for CASSPLTGGREKLFF. The chain employs TRBV27 and TRBJ1-4, with 9 bases aligning to TRBD1. CDR3 length: 15 amino acids. The V gene's germline CDR1 is MNHEY and CDR2 SMNVEV (reference sequence). Trimming cost V 5 bases and J 7 bases; bases outside gene matches: 8.

The chain uses TRBV15 and TRBJ2-5; 12 bases map to TRBD1. CDR1 LNHNV and CDR2 YYDKDF come from the germline V gene (reference sequence). The CDR3 totals 16 residues. V lost 6 bases, J lost 3 bases, and 8 bases stayed unmatched. The CDR3 DNA sequence: TGTGCCACCAGACCGGGACAGGGGGCGGTGGAAGAGACCCAGTACTTC. It codes for CATRPGQGAVEETQYF.

The chain recombines TRBV2 with TRBJ1-1; D remains unclear. V lost 2 bases, J lost 1 base, and 2 bases lay in between. Germline V CDR1 and CDR2: SNHLY, FYNNEI. The length of the CDR3 is 12 residues. In DNA form, the CDR3 reads TGTGCCAGCAGTGAACAGAACACTGAAGCTTTCTTT. Amino acids: CASSEQNTEAFF.

This clone was counted once. This chain connects TRBV27 to TRBJ2-5; tentative D call: TRBD2 (5 bases). Looked up from germline, CDR1 is MNHEY and CDR2 is SMNVEV (reference sequence). The V end was cut by 6 bases, the J end by 5 bases, with 22 bases between. The CDR3 sequence is 16 residues long. CDR3 nucleotide sequence: TGTGCCAGCAGCACCTCAAGCAGAGGGTTATCGGAGACCCAGTACTTC. It encodes CASSTSSRGLSETQYF.